This TCR beta chain comes out of a study of blood T cells in healthy people across ages. The authors ran a second PCR of about 6 to 12 cycles using a sample-barcoded 5' primer and a J-beta primer mix. TCRdb itself ran the 5' RACE reads through MiXCR, one entry per CDR3 protein. The repertoire holds around 650,000 distinct CDR3 sequences, roughly 32% seen once, with roughly 15% in the top ten. This CDR3 comprises 14 residues. Germline V lookup: CDR1 SGHKS, CDR2 YYEKEE (reference sequence). Trimming took 7 bases from V and 2 from J; bases not matched to a gene: 6. This clonotype was obtained from a woman of 80 years or more in good health. The sample taken for sequencing was blood. The chain carries TRBV5-5 and TRBJ2-1; 7 bases match TRBD1. The CDR3 region has the DNA TGTGCCAGCCTGGCAGGGGGAACCTACAATGAGCAGTTCTTC. The encoded protein is CASLAGGTYNEQFF.